This T cell receptor (beta chain) stems from a study of graft-versus-host responses after intestinal transplantation. About this clone: The antigen is unknown.

Sequenced by immunoSEQ multiplex PCR; TCRdb stores in-frame clones only, minus some. The table includes 35,000 to 45,000 clones, approximately 93% detected once. Material: unstimulated CD4+ T cells sorted from spleen or lymph node cells, obtained before transplant. This receptor was obtained from a human donor who was the organ donor for an intestinal transplant.

For the CDR3, the DNA is TGCAGTGCTAGAGGTGGAAATGAGCAGTTCTTC. Residues: CSARGGNEQFF. The chain uses TRBV20-1 and TRBJ2-1; D is uncertain. Germline lookup yields CDR1 DFQATT and CDR2 SNEGSKA (reference sequence). V dropped 1 base and J dropped 7 bases, with 5 bases sitting between them. The CDR3 consists of 11 residues.